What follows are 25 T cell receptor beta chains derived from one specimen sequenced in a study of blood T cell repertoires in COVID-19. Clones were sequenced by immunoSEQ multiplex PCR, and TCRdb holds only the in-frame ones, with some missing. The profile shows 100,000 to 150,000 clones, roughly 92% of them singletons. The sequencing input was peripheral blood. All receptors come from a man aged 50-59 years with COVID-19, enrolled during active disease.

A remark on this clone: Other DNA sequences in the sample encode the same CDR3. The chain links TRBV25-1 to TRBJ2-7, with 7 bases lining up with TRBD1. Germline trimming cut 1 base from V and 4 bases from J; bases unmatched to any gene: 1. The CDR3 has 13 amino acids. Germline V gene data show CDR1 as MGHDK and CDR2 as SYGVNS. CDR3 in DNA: TGTGCCAGCAGTGAATTACAGGGGTACGAGCAGTACTTC. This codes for CASSELQGYEQYF.

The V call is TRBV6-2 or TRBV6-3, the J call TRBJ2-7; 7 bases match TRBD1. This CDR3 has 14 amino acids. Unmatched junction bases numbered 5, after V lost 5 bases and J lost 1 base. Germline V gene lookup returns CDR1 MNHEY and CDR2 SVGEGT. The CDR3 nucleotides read TGTGCCAGCAGTCAACCGGGACAGTCCTACGAGCAGTACTTC. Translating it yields CASSQPGQSYEQYF.

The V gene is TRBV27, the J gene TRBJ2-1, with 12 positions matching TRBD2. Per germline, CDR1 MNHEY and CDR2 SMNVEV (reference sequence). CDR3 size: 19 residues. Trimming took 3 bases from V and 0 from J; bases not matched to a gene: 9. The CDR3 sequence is CASSLGLAGPLSSYNEQFF. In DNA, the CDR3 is TGTGCCAGCAGTTTGGGACTAGCGGGTCCCTTGAGCTCCTACAATGAGCAGTTCTTC.

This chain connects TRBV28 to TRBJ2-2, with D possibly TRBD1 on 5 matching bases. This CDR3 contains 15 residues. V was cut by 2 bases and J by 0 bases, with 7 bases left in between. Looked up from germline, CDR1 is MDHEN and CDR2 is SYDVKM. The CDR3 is CASSLTTANTGELFF. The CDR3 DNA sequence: TGTGCCAGCAGTTTAACGACAGCGAACACCGGGGAGCTGTTTTTT.

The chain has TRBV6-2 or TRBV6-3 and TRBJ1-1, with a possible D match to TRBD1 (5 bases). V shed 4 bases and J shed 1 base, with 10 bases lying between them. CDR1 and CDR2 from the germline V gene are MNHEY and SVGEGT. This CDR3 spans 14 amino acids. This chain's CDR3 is CASSFAGKNTEAFF. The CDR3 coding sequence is TGTGCCAGCAGTTTTGCAGGGAAGAACACTGAAGCTTTCTTT.

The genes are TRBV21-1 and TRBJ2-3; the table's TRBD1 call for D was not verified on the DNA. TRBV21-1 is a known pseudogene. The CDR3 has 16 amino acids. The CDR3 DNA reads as TGTGCCAGCAGCATGGGCCACCGGTTCAGCACAGATACGCAGTATTTT. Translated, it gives CASSMGHRFSTDTQYF.

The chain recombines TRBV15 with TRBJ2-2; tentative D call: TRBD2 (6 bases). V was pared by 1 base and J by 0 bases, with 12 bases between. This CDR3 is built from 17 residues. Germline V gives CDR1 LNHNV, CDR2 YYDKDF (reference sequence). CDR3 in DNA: TGTGCCACCAGCAGAGTGTTCGGCGGGGCGAACACCGGGGAGCTGTTTTTT. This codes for CATSRVFGGANTGELFF.

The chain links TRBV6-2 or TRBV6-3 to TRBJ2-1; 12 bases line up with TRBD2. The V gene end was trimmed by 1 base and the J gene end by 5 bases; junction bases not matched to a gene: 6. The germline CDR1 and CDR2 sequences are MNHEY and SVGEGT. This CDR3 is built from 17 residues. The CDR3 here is CASSYYSASGRDNEQFF. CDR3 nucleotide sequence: TGTGCCAGCAGTTACTACTCGGCTAGCGGGAGGGACAATGAGCAGTTCTTC.

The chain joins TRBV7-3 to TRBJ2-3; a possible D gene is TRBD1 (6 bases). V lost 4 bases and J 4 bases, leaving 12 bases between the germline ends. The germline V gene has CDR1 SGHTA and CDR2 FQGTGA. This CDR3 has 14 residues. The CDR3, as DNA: TGTGCCAGCAGCTCGGACAGCCGAGCAGATACGCAGTATTTT. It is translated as CASSSDSRADTQYF.

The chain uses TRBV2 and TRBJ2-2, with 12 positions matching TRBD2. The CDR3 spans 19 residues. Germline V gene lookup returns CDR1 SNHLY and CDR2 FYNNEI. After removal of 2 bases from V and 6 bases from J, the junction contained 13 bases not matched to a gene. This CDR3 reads CASSERASGRARASGELFF. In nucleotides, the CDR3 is TGTGCCAGCAGTGAAAGGGCTAGCGGGAGGGCCCGGGCATCCGGGGAGCTGTTTTTT.

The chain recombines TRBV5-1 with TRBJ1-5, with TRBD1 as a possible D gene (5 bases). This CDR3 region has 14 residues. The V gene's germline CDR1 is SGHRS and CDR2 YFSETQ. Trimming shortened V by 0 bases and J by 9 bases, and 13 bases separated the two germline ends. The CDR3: CASSLDGRGRPQHF. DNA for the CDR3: TGCGCCAGCAGCTTGGATGGCCGGGGGAGGCCCCAGCATTTT.

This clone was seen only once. The CDR3 DNA reads TGTGCCAGCAGCTTAGAGGGTCCGGGAACGTTTTTAAATGAGCAGTTCTTC. Protein: CASSLEGPGTFLNEQFF. The chain combines TRBV11-2 with TRBJ2-1; TRBD2 might be the D (5 bases). V lost 0 bases, J lost 7 bases, and 19 bases lay in between. Germline values: CDR1 SGHAT, CDR2 FQNNGV. The CDR3 is made up of 17 amino acids. The complete variable domain, with remaining parts taken from reference TRBV11-2 and TRBJ2-1, reads EAGVAQSPRYKIIEKRQSVAFWCNPISGHATLYWYQQILGQGPKLLIQFQNNGVVDDSQLPKDRFSAERLKGVDSTLKIQPAKLEDSAVYLCASSLEGPGTFLNEQFFGPGTRLTVL.

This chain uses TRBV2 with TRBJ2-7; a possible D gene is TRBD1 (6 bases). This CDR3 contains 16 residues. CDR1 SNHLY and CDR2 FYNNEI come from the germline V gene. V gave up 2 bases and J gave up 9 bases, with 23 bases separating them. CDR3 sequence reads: CASSENRQDLRSGQYV. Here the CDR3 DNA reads TGTGCCAGCAGTGAAAACAGACAGGACCTTAGATCTGGGCAGTACGTC.

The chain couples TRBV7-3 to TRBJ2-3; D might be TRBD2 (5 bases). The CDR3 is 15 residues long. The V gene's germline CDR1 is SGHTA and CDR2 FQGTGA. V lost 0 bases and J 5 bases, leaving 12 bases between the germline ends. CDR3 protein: CASSLTWERIDTQYF. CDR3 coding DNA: TGTGCCAGCAGCTTAACGTGGGAGCGGATAGATACGCAGTATTTT.

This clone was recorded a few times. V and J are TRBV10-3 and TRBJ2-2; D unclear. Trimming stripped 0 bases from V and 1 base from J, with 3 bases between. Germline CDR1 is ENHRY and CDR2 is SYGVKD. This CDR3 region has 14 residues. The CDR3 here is CAISESLNTGELFF. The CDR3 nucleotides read TGTGCCATCAGTGAGTCCCTGAACACCGGGGAGCTGTTTTTT.

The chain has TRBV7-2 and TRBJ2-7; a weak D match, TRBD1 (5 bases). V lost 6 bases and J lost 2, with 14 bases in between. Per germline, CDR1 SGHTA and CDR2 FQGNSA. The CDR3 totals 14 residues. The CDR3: CASRKQEPPYEQYF. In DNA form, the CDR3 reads TGTGCCAGCAGAAAACAGGAGCCCCCCTACGAGCAGTACTTC.

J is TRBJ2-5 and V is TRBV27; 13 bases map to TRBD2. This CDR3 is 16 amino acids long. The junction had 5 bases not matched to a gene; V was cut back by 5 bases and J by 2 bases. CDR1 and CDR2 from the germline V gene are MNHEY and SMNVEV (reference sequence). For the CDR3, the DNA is TGTGCCAGCAGTCCGCTGACTAGCGGGAGGCAAGAGACCCAGTACTTC. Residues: CASSPLTSGRQETQYF.

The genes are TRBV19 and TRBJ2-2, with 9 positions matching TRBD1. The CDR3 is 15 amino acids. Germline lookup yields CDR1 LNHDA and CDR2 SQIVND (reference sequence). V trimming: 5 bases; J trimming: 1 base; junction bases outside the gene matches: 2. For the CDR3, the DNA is TGTGCCAGTAGTCTGGACAGGGGGAACACCGGGGAGCTGTTTTTT. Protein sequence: CASSLDRGNTGELFF. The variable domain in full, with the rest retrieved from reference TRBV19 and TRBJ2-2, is DGGITQSPKYLFRKEGQNVTLSCEQNLNHDAMYWYRQDPGQGLRLIYYSQIVNDFQKGDIAEGYSVSREKKESFPLTVTSAQKNPTAFYLCASSLDRGNTGELFFGEGSRLTVL.

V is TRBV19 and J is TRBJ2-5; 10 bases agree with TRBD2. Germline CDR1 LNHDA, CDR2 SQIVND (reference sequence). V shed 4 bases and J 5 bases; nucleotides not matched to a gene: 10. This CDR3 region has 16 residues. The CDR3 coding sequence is TGTGCCAGTAGTAGGACTAGCGGCCTTATGCAGGAGACCCAGTACTTC. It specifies CASSRTSGLMQETQYF.

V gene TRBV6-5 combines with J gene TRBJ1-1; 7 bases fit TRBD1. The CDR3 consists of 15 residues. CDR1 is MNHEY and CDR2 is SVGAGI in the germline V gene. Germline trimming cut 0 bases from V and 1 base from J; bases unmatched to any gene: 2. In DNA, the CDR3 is TGTGCCAGCAGTTACTCGAGACAGGGGAACACTGAAGCTTTCTTT. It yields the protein CASSYSRQGNTEAFF.

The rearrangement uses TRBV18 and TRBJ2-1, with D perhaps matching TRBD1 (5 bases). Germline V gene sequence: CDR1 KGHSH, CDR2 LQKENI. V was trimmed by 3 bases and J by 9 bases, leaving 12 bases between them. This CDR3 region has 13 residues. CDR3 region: CASSPQTAGEQFF. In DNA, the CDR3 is TGTGCCAGCTCACCCCAGACAGCTGGTGAGCAGTTCTTC. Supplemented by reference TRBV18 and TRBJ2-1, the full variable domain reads NAGVMQNPRHLVRRRGQEARLRCSPMKGHSHVYWYRQLPEEGLKFMVYLQKENIIDESGMPKERFSAEFPKEGPSILRIQQVVRGDSAAYFCASSPQTAGEQFFGPGTRLTVL.

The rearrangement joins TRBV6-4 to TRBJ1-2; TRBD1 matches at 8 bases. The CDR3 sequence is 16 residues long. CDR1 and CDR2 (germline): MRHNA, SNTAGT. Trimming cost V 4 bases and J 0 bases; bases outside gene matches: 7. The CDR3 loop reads CASSGRDRRSNYGYTF. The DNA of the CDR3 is TGTGCCAGCAGTGGCCGGGACAGGCGTTCTAACTATGGCTACACCTTC.

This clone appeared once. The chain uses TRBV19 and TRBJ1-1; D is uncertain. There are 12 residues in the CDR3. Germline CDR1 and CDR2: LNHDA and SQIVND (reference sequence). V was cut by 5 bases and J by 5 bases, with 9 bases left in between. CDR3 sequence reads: CASSSRRTEAFF. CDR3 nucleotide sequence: TGTGCCAGTAGTTCCCGGAGGACTGAAGCTTTCTTT.

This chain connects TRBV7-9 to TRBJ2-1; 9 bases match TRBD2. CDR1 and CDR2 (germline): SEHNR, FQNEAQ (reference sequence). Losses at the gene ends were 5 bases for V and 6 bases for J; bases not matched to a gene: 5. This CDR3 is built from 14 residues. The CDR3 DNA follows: TGTGCCAGCAGCGTTAGCGGGAGCCTCAATGAGCAGTTCTTC. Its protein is CASSVSGSLNEQFF.

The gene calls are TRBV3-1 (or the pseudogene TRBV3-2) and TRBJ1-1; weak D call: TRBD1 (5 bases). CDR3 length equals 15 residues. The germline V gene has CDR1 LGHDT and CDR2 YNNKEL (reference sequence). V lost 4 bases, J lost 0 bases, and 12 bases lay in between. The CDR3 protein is CASSPVAGMNTEAFF. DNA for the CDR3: TGTGCCAGCAGCCCTGTCGCAGGGATGAACACTGAAGCTTTCTTT.